This T cell receptor beta chain was sequenced for a study of T cell responses to AZD1222 COVID-19 vaccine. Findings and caveats of the study: At study baseline, merely more than 5 AZD1222 recipients were seropositive.

Germline trimming cut 6 bases from V and 5 bases from J; bases unmatched to any gene: 6. In germline, CDR1 is SNHLY, CDR2 FYNNEI. This CDR3 has 14 residues. The method was immunoSEQ multiplex PCR; TCRdb's version includes in-frame clones alone and lacks a portion of them. Of 150,000 or so clones in the sample, around nine tenths were seen once. Worth noting for this clone: The target antigen is unknown.

This chain joins TRBV2 and TRBJ2-2, with 7 bases fitting TRBD2. This specimen was peripheral blood, taken on day 0 of AZD1222 vaccination. The receptor's source is an adult in good health. The CDR3 spells CASSGPGGTGELFF. The CDR3 bases are TGTGCCAGCAGCGGGCCGGGGGGAACCGGGGAGCTGTTTTTT.